The 13 T cell receptor beta chains listed next were all sequenced from one sample in a study of control samples from healthy donors and cancer patients. Sequenced by immunoSEQ multiplex PCR; TCRdb stores in-frame clones only, minus some. The table lists about 38,000 clones, around four fifths of them singletons. The sample comprised PBMCs. These receptors were obtained from an older woman with lung cancer.

This clone was found once. The J gene is TRBJ2-1, the V gene TRBV6-5; D assignment may be TRBD1 or TRBD2 (5 bases each). The V gene's germline CDR1 is MNHEY and CDR2 SVGAGI. Deletions cut 5 bases from V and 4 bases from J, with 9 bases between. This CDR3 contains 13 residues. The CDR3 loop reads CASSRGAYNEQFF. Written as DNA, the CDR3 is TGTGCCAGCAGTAGAGGGGCGTACAATGAGCAGTTCTTC.

This rearrangement joins TRBV10-3 to TRBJ2-5; 15 bases fit TRBD2. CDR3 length equals 17 residues. The V gene end was trimmed by 11 bases and the J gene end by 2 bases; junction bases not matched to a gene: 12. The V gene's germline CDR1 is ENHRY and CDR2 SYGVKD. The CDR3 sequence is CASSGTSGRKHQETQYF. CDR3 in DNA: TGTGCCTCTTCCGGGACTAGCGGGAGGAAGCATCAAGAGACCCAGTACTTC.

J is TRBJ2-7 and V is TRBV4-1; no firm D call. The length of the CDR3 is 15 residues. Per germline, CDR1 MGHRA and CDR2 YSYEKL. V gave up 0 bases and J gave up 3 bases, with 12 bases separating them. DNA for the CDR3: TGCGCCAGCAGCCAAGATCCGGGTGGGGTCTACGAGCAGTACTTC. Amino acid sequence: CASSQDPGGVYEQYF.

J is TRBJ1-1 and V is TRBV11-1; TRBD1 agrees at 8 bases. V was pared by 3 bases and J by 1 base, with 4 bases of the junction left unmatched. Germline values: CDR1 SGHAT, CDR2 FQDESV (reference sequence). This CDR3 comprises 15 residues. The CDR3 here is CASSFDGTGNTEAFF. CDR3 DNA: TGTGCCAGCAGCTTTGACGGGACAGGGAACACTGAAGCTTTCTTT. The full variable domain, with the rest looked up from reference TRBV11-1 and TRBJ1-1, is EAEVAQSPRYKITEKSQAVAFWCDPISGHATLYWYRQILGQGPELLVQFQDESVVDDSQLPKDRFSAERLKGVDSTLKIQPAELGDSAMYLCASSFDGTGNTEAFFGQGTRLTVV.

This clone was counted a few times. The chain employs TRBV21-1 and TRBJ2-3; TRBD2 reflects the table's D call only, with no check against the DNA. TRBV21-1 is a known pseudogene. The CDR3 contains 21 residues. DNA of the CDR3: TGTGCCAGCAGCCCAAAAGCCCTCTATGATGGCGGCCTATACCGCACAGATACGCAGTATTTT. Its translation is CASSPKALYDGGLYRTDTQYF.

DNA of the CDR3: TGTGCCAGCAGTGAAGCGCGACAGGAGTATGGCTACACCTTC. Residues: CASSEARQEYGYTF. The chain has TRBV6-1 and TRBJ1-2; maybe TRBD1 (6 bases). V lost 0 bases and J 5 bases, leaving 10 bases between the germline ends. From germline, CDR1 is MNHNS and CDR2 SASEGT. The CDR3 totals 14 residues.

The rearrangement joins TRBV19 to TRBJ1-2, with TRBD1 as a possible D gene (5 bases). V was shortened by 6 bases and J by 3 bases, with 14 bases between the two germline ends. From germline, CDR1 is LNHDA and CDR2 SQIVND (reference sequence). The CDR3 has 14 residues. The CDR3 nucleotides are TGTGCCAGTAGGGGAAGCAGGGTCTACTATGGCTACACCTTC. Translated, it gives CASRGSRVYYGYTF. The full variable domain, completed using reference TRBV19 and TRBJ1-2, is DGGITQSPKYLFRKEGQNVTLSCEQNLNHDAMYWYRQDPGQGLRLIYYSQIVNDFQKGDIAEGYSVSREKKESFPLTVTSAQKNPTAFYLCASRGSRVYYGYTFGSGTRLTVV.

The chain is built from TRBV7-9 and TRBJ2-5; 7 bases align to TRBD1. Germline trimming cut 4 bases from V and 1 base from J; bases unmatched to any gene: 6. The CDR3 is 15 residues long. Germline V CDR1 and CDR2: SEHNR, FQNEAQ (reference sequence). CDR3 sequence (DNA): TGTGCCAGCAGCTCAACCCGGGACAGCCAAGAGACCCAGTACTTC. It specifies CASSSTRDSQETQYF.

The rearrangement links TRBV7-9 to TRBJ1-1, with D maybe TRBD1 (6 bases). V lost 1 base and J 2 bases, leaving 11 bases between the germline ends. Per germline, CDR1 SEHNR and CDR2 FQNEAQ (reference sequence). This CDR3 is 15 amino acids long. In nucleotides, the CDR3 is TGTGCCAGCAGCTTAGAGGAGGGGGAAAACACTGAAGCTTTCTTT. Encoded protein: CASSLEEGENTEAFF.

This clone was observed a handful of times. The V and J genes are TRBV6-4 and TRBJ1-1; 8 nucleotides match TRBD1. The germline gives CDR1 MRHNA, CDR2 SNTAGT. The CDR3 is 16 residues long. With 6 bases clipped from V and 0 bases from J, the junction kept 9 bases outside the gene matches. The CDR3 sequence is CASRRLGQGLNTEAFF. CDR3 DNA sequence: TGTGCCAGCAGAAGACTAGGACAGGGATTGAACACTGAAGCTTTCTTT.

The chain couples TRBV5-6 to TRBJ2-4, with no clear D. The germline gives CDR1 SGHDT, CDR2 YYEEEE. Trimming stripped 0 bases from V and 7 bases from J, with 2 bases between. The CDR3 loop spans 11 amino acids. This chain's CDR3 is CASSLGNIQYF. DNA of the CDR3: TGTGCCAGCAGCTTGGGGAACATTCAGTACTTC.

The chain couples TRBV30 to TRBJ2-3; 7 bases map to TRBD1. The CDR3 covers 13 residues. The V and J ends lost 2 bases and 4 bases, in that order; junction bases with no gene match: 3. Germline CDR1 GTSNPN, CDR2 SVGIG (reference sequence). The CDR3 bases are TGTGCCTGGAGTAAGGGACAGTCAGATACGCAGTATTTT. This sequence encodes CAWSKGQSDTQYF.

CDR3 in DNA: TGTGCCAGCTCACCGAGACTAGCGGGGGGGCCGACCACCGGGGAGCTGTTTTTT. It encodes CASSPRLAGGPTTGELFF. This chain joins TRBV18 and TRBJ2-2, with 14 bases lining up with TRBD2. The CDR3 is 18 residues long. From germline, CDR1 is KGHSH and CDR2 LQKENI. Trimming cost V 3 bases and J 4 bases; bases outside gene matches: 7.